These 17 T cell receptor beta chains were all obtained from the same sample, sequenced in a study of T-cell memory formation after mild COVID-19. TCRdb redid the calling of the 5' RACE reads with MiXCR, one entry per CDR3 protein. The sample includes 210,000 or so distinct CDR3 sequences, approximately 16% of them seen just once. Sequences were obtained from PBMCs or a T cell subset sorted from them (not recorded which). These receptors were collected from an adult woman who had mild COVID-19 (a few samples of this study predate the infection). Cell type and time point are not known.

This clonotype showed up many times. V and J are TRBV7-9 and TRBJ2-2; no clear D gene. The CDR3 is made up of 14 amino acids. Deletions cut 5 bases from V and 2 bases from J, with 9 bases between. CDR1 and CDR2 (germline): SEHNR, FQNEAQ (reference sequence). The CDR3 sequence: CASSLTPNTGELFF. The CDR3, as DNA: TGTGCCAGCAGCCTGACACCCAACACCGGGGAGCTGTTTTTT.

This clonotype came up a few times. The rearrangement joins TRBV5-1 to TRBJ2-4, with D possibly matching TRBD1 (5 bases). Germline V gives CDR1 SGHRS, CDR2 YFSETQ. The CDR3 loop spans 16 amino acids. V lost 0 bases, J lost 1 base, and 11 bases lay in between. This chain's CDR3 is CASSLEPGPAKNIQYF. CDR3 sequence (DNA): TGCGCCAGCAGCTTGGAGCCAGGGCCTGCCAAAAACATTCAGTACTTC.

The CDR3 nucleotides read TGTGCCAGCAGCCAAGTCGGGGCCAACGTCCTGACTTTC. Residues: CASSQVGANVLTF. This chain uses TRBV3-1 with TRBJ2-6; the D is unclear. From germline, CDR1 is LGHDT and CDR2 YNNKEL (reference sequence). The CDR3 length is 13 residues. V dropped 1 base and J dropped 4 bases, with 2 bases sitting between them.

The rearrangement uses TRBV6-6 and TRBJ1-5; D not resolved. V was trimmed by 6 bases and J by 0 bases, leaving 30 bases between them. Germline assignment: CDR1 MNHNY and CDR2 SVGAGI (reference sequence). This CDR3 is 21 amino acids long. The CDR3 DNA follows: TGTGCCAGCAGAACGACCCCCCAGACGAACCCGTCGATATATAGCAATCAGCCCCAGCATTTT. It translates to CASRTTPQTNPSIYSNQPQHF.

V gene TRBV5-1 combines with J gene TRBJ2-5; 9 positions agree with TRBD2. The CDR3 runs 15 residues. Germline V gene sequence: CDR1 SGHRS, CDR2 YFSETQ. J was trimmed by 5 bases and V by 4 bases; bases with no gene match: 9. CDR3 sequence reads: CASSDAGGPPETQYF. CDR3 DNA sequence: TGCGCCAGCAGCGATGCGGGGGGGCCTCCCGAGACCCAGTACTTC.

This clonotype was seen only a few times. The chain has TRBV12-3 or TRBV12-4 and TRBJ1-1; D possibly corresponds to TRBD1 (5 bases). V was pared by 7 bases and J by 8 bases, with 11 bases between. This CDR3 is built from 11 residues. CDR3 sequence reads: CASIGAVEAFF. CDR3 nucleotide sequence: TGTGCCAGCATAGGGGCAGTCGAAGCTTTCTTT.

V and J are TRBV6-2 or TRBV6-3 and TRBJ2-7; D is perhaps TRBD2 (6 bases). The CDR3 extends over 16 amino acids. Germline CDR1 and CDR2: MNHEY and SVGEGT. Trimming left V 0 bases short and J 2 bases short, with 14 bases between. This CDR3 is CASSYSSWGDPYEQYF. The CDR3 region has the DNA TGTGCCAGCAGTTACTCGAGCTGGGGGGACCCCTACGAGCAGTACTTC.

The V call is TRBV3-1, the J call TRBJ1-6, with D possibly TRBD1 on 6 matching bases. This CDR3 region has 15 residues. Per germline, CDR1 LGHDT and CDR2 YNNKEL (reference sequence). The germline V and J ends were trimmed by 4 bases and 14 bases, with 21 bases remaining between them. In DNA form, the CDR3 reads TGTGCCAGCAGCCCCGGCTCGGGGGGGCGTCAAACCCTCCACTTT. Translated: CASSPGSGGRQTLHF.

The count of this clonotype is one. The V gene is TRBV14, the J gene TRBJ2-7; D gene ambiguous. Germline assignment: CDR1 SGHDN and CDR2 FVKESK. This CDR3 is 16 amino acids long. Trimming removed 4 bases at V and 7 bases at J, with 23 bases between. CDR3: CASSPRPPAPGGEQYF. The CDR3 region has the DNA TGTGCCAGCAGCCCGCGGCCGCCGGCCCCCGGTGGGGAGCAGTACTTC.

DNA for the CDR3: TGTGCCAGCAGCCAAGATCTACTAGCGGGGGACTACGAGCAGTACTTC. It codes for CASSQDLLAGDYEQYF. V usage is TRBV3-1 and J usage is TRBJ2-7, with 11 bases aligning to TRBD2. Germline CDR1 and CDR2: LGHDT and YNNKEL (reference sequence). The J segment lost 3 bases and the V segment lost 0 bases, leaving 4 bases of the junction unmatched. CDR3 size: 16 residues.

This clonotype was recorded a few times. The rearrangement links TRBV24-1 to TRBJ2-3; a possible D gene is TRBD1 (6 bases). Trimming took 3 bases from V and 2 from J, leaving 11 bases between them. This CDR3 has 15 amino acids. Germline CDR1 reads KGHDR; CDR2 reads SFDVKD. The CDR3 is CATSDPRTVTDTQYF. Here the CDR3 DNA reads TGTGCCACCAGTGATCCCCGGACAGTCACAGATACGCAGTATTTT.

V gene TRBV6-2 or TRBV6-3 combines with J gene TRBJ1-2; TRBD1 matches at 7 bases. Unmatched junction bases numbered 14, after V lost 5 bases and J lost 8 bases. The CDR3 has 15 residues. Germline CDR1 is MNHEY and CDR2 is SVGEGT. CDR3 sequence: CASSQDDRVKGGYTF. In DNA, the CDR3 is TGTGCCAGCAGTCAGGACGACAGGGTGAAAGGGGGCTACACCTTC.

This clonotype was seen a few times. V usage is TRBV27 and J usage is TRBJ2-7; 10 bases fit TRBD1. The CDR3 spans 14 residues. Losses at the gene ends were 8 bases for V and 2 bases for J; bases not matched to a gene: 6. Germline CDR1 and CDR2: MNHEY and SMNVEV (reference sequence). CDR3 sequence reads: CASGRDRGTYEQYF. As DNA, the CDR3 is TGTGCCAGCGGCCGGGACAGGGGAACCTACGAGCAGTACTTC.

This clonotype was observed at least ten times. CDR3: CASSLRGSQNTIYF. The CDR3 DNA follows: TGTGCCAGCAGCTTACGAGGGTCTCAAAACACCATATATTTT. The V and J genes are TRBV7-2 and TRBJ1-3; no reliable D call. The CDR3 spans 14 residues. Germline CDR1 is SGHTA and CDR2 is FQGNSA. V shed 2 bases and J shed 6 bases, with 11 bases lying between them.

This clonotype was observed a handful of times. The V and J genes are TRBV4-1 and TRBJ2-7; 8 nucleotides align to TRBD1. From germline, CDR1 is MGHRA and CDR2 YSYEKL. The J segment lost 6 bases and the V segment lost 1 base, leaving 8 bases of the junction unmatched. The CDR3 consists of 15 residues. As DNA, the CDR3 is TGCGCCAGCAGCCAAGGGGGGACAGGCTTTTTCGAGCAGTACTTC. Amino acids: CASSQGGTGFFEQYF.

There are a few counts of this clonotype. The chain employs TRBV20-1 and TRBJ1-1, with D possibly matching TRBD1 (6 bases). The CDR3 runs 14 residues. V dropped 0 bases and J dropped 1 base, with 9 bases sitting between them. Germline-derived CDR1 and CDR2 are DFQATT and SNEGSKA (reference sequence). The CDR3 DNA reads TGCAGTGCTAGAGAAGGGGGGCCGAACACTGAAGCTTTCTTT. Protein sequence: CSAREGGPNTEAFF.

This clonotype was detected only a few times. The chain recombines TRBV7-8 with TRBJ2-3; D is unclear. This CDR3 has 13 residues. Germline values: CDR1 SGHVS, CDR2 FQNEAQ. The V and J ends lost 5 bases and 6 bases respectively, with 12 bases between them. In DNA form, the CDR3 reads TGTGCCAGCAGCCTTGCCCGTGGGGATACGCAGTATTTT. This codes for CASSLARGDTQYF. Full variable domain (missing parts from reference TRBV7-8 and TRBJ2-3): GAGVSQSPRYKVAKRGQDVALRCDPISGHVSLFWYQQALGQGPEFLTYFQNEAQLDKSGLPSDRFFAERPEGSVSTLKIQRTQQEDSAVYLCASSLARGDTQYFGPGTRLTVL.